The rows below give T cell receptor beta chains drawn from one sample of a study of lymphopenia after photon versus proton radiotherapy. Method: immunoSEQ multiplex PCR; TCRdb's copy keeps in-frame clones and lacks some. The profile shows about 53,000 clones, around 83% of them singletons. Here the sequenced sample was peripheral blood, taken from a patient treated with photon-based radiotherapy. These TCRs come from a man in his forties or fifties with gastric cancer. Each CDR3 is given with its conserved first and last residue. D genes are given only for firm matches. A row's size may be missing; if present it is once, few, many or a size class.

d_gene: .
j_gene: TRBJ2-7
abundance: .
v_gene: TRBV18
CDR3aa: CASSRSGSSYEQYF
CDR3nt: TGTGCCAGCTCACGTAGTGGCTCCTCCTACGAGCAGTACTTC

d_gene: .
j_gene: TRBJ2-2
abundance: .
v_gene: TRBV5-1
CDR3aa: CASSSDWDTHRELFF
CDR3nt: TGCGCCAGCAGCTCCGACTGGGACACCCACCGGGAGCTGTTTTTT

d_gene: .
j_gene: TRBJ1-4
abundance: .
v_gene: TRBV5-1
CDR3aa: CASSLGSVEKLFF
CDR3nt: TGCGCCAGCAGCTTGGGTAGCGTTGAAAAACTGTTTTTT

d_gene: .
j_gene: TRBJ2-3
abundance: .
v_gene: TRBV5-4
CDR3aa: CASSLTGTGTDTQYF
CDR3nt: TGTGCCAGCAGCTTGACAGGTACGGGGACAGATACGCAGTATTTT

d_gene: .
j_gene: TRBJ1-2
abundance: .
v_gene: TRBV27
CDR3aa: CASSPRDHYGYTF
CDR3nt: TGTGCCAGCAGTCCTAGGGACCATTATGGCTACACCTTC

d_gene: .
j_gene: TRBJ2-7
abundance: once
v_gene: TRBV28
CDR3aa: CASSLTGYYEQYF
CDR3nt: TGTGCCAGCAGCCTGACAGGATACTACGAGCAGTACTTC

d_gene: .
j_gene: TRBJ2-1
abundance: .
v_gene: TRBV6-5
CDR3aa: CASSYSGNPDHKRFF
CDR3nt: TGTGCCAGCAGTTACTCGGGGAACCCGGACCATAAGCGGTTCTTC

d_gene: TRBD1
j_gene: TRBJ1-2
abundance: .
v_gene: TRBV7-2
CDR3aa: CASSLTGQGEGGYTF
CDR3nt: TGTGCCAGCAGCCTCACGGGACAGGGAGAAGGAGGCTACACCTTC

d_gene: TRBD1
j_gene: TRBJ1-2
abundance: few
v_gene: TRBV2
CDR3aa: CASRQGPDYGYTF
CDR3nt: TGTGCCAGCCGACAGGGGCCAGACTATGGCTACACCTTC

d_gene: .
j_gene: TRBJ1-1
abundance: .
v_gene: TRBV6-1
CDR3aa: CASSPMRRSPDEAFF
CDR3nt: TGTGCCAGCAGTCCAATGAGGAGGTCACCAGATGAAGCTTTCTTT

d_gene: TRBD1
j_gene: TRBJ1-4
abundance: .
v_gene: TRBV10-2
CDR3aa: CASSPEVWLGQGDEKLFF
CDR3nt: TGCGCCAGCAGCCCTGAGGTCTGGTTGGGACAGGGGGACGAAAAACTGTTTTTT